This T cell receptor beta chain was recorded in a study of cytomegalovirus exposure and HLA in healthy donors (dated by TCRdb to about 2017). Some background on the complete study: According to an earlier analysis of a few hundred of the donors, some 180 million T cells yielded approximately 120 million unique TCR beta sequences and around 280 Gb of sequence data. Rather than drawing on any new phenotypic data, the later analysis identified candidate immune exposures from TCR beta sequences and the way those sequences occurred across donors. Across 300 to 400 genotyped donors of the cohort, an average of approximately 240,000 unique TCR beta nucleotide sequences per donor were sequenced, and around 19% of those sequences were non-productive. To study patterns of TCR occurrence, a later analysis re-analyzed previously published TCR beta repertoires from more than 550 donors and added high-resolution HLA genotyping. Donor age, sex, ethnicity and CMV serostatus were compiled together with the repertoire data. HLA typing covered class I and class II loci at four-digit resolution. The number of typed donors differed by locus: roughly 629-640 for A, B, C, DRB1 and DQB1; approximately 520 for DQA1; roughly 600 for DPA1; and roughly 490 for DPB1. A later genetic analysis took genome-wide SNP genotypes for about 55% of the 666 donors and used that subset as a discovery cohort. Along with the roughly 610-subject first cohort, a separate validation cohort of over a hundred different subjects was used. The study was designed to test whether signatures of past pathogen exposure could be identified by cataloging public T cell receptors. The study profiled the T cell repertoires of fewer than 850 subjects by immunosequencing and related them to cytomegalovirus serostatus. The study combined high-throughput TCR immunosequencing, statistical association of individual TCRs with disease status, and machine learning to predict cytomegalovirus infection status. Because of strong linkage in the cohort, roughly five DR-DQ haplotypes were treated as single units for association and clustering. Among the roughly 400 genotyped donors, under 90% belonged to the genetic ancestry cluster associated with self-reported Caucasian donors. Approximately 330 gigabases of sequencing data and 70 million to 95 million unique TCR sequences made up an early release that covered roughly 670 HLA-typed donors. Every repertoire in the discovery cohort had been generated on one and the same sequencing platform. To decide whether each TCR beta V gene segment behaved as functional or pseudogenic, an earlier analysis of approximately 600 of the donors relied on high-throughput TCR beta sequencing.

As for this clone: It lacks a known antigen. Per-nucleotide qualities are absent, and no much larger clonotype sits a single base away.

Libraries were constructed by the immunoSEQ multiplex PCR assay. For the multiplex PCR, a mixture combining 60 forward primers for TCR Vbeta segments and 13 reverse primers for TCR Jbeta segments was used. The CDR3 region of rearranged TCR beta genes was amplified from genomic DNA with a multiplex PCR assay. On the Illumina HiSeq System, the amplified TCR beta libraries were sequenced as 87-base-pair reads. The paper's data handling went like this. A later analysis counted about 80 million unique TCR beta chains across the 500 to 850 repertoires, and around 9.9 million of these chains were shared by at least two donors. Raw reads were error-corrected and collapsed into unique sequences with a nearest-neighbor algorithm that merged closely related sequences to remove PCR and sequencing errors. Alignment of CDR3 sequences to IMGT reference sequences was used to assign V, D and J gene segments. Each retained sequence needed at least a six-nucleotide match to both a V gene segment and a J gene segment. A rearrangement counted as productive if the CDR3 had no stop codons and remained in frame with V and J, and every other rearrangement counted as non-productive. CDR3 was defined by IMGT convention, running from the second conserved V-encoded cysteine to the conserved J-encoded phenylalanine. Sequences without an unambiguous match to a single V gene segment were excluded from the earlier analysis of 450 to 750 of the donors. In an earlier analysis of around 590 of the donors, a V segment was called functional when productive rearrangements were above 56.7%, and segregating when the standard deviation between donors exceeded 5%. To diagnose cytomegalovirus status from the catalog of TCR beta chain sequences, a statistical classification framework was built. In a later analysis, V and J genes were assigned by comparing TCR nucleotide sequences against IMGT/GENE-DB human TR gene sequences. In a later analysis, CDR3 sequences and most-parsimonious VDJ recombination scenarios were assigned using the TCRdist pipeline. In a later analysis, each TCR beta chain was defined by its CDR3 amino acid sequence together with its V-gene family, and reads lacking a unique V-gene family were excluded. As a way to deal with suspected cross-contamination and a sequencing artifact, a later analysis dropped more than 500 nucleotide sequences that were highly shared and had low generation probability. A later analysis calculated a clonal expansion index for each public chain from normalized within-repertoire ranks of inferred template counts. In a later analysis, generation probabilities were computed with a VDJ recombination model fitted to out-of-frame rearrangements, and the resulting probabilities were checked against IGoR. In a later analysis, TCR-TCR, TCR-HLA and TCR-CMV co-occurrence was scored with hypergeometric tests, and a repertoire-size bias correction was applied to TCR pairs. In a later analysis, false discovery rates were estimated by permuting HLA or CMV assignments 20 times. A later analysis grouped co-occurring TCRs with DBSCAN, adding TCRdist sequence similarity when clustering within HLA-allele-positive subsets. Co-occurrence clustering excluded repertoires with fewer than 30,000 or more than 120,000 public chains, plus five with anomalous nucleotide sharing. TCRdb carries this immuneACCESS record with in-frame sequences only. Its versions omit some clonotypes, under half of them owing to an unresolved V gene in the studies checked, with the rest unexplained. V and J calls and clone size follow that table, whereas D and trimming were derived from the DNA. The sample table shows some 170,000 clones, and roughly nine tenths are seen once. Together, the top ten hold 0.85% of the sample.

Study-wide conclusions, independent of this receptor: When HLA alleles, especially DR and DQ, strongly co-occurred, attributing TCR associations to individual alleles was difficult. A few of the identified cytomegalovirus-associated TCR beta chains were confirmed in vitro to be specific for cytomegalovirus antigens. The authors suggested that the approach could potentially be generalized to other disease states and immunological phenotypes. The study gave a list of some 150 TCR beta chains associated with cytomegalovirus. A later analysis associated approximately 17,000 TCR beta sequences with specific HLA alleles at a false discovery rate of 0.05. Linkage disequilibrium might explain the correlated functional status among segregating V segments, but an unknown experimental factor could not be excluded. Broadly in line with IMGT annotations, most TCR beta V segments showed up in productive rearrangements about 87% or about 30% of the time in an earlier analysis of roughly 590 of the donors. In this cohort, only TCR beta chains were sequenced, and detectable features were limited by the absence of alpha or paired-chain data. Cytomegalovirus status was reported to be diagnosed by the classifier with high specificity and sensitivity in both the original and validation cohorts. A further reported finding was that TCR beta sequences accurately predicted the HLA-A and HLA-B alleles for most subjects in the first cohort. Because some donors lacked HLA typing at each locus, the association tests relied only on the typed subset. The presence/absence analyses assumed that sequencing depth was roughly uniform across donors, and that assumption may not be true. A later analysis found that TCR association rates varied across HLA loci, with DRB1 alleles showing the most associated TCRs and HLA-C alleles the fewest. A later analysis found that HLA-associated TCR beta chains were more clonally expanded and had lower generation probabilities than equally common non-associated chains. A group of highly shared sequence variants was considered likely to be a technical artifact of the sequencing pipeline. A later analysis found that most CMV-associated TCR beta chains appeared HLA-restricted, with HLA associations seemingly driven largely by CMV exposure. The earlier analysis of a few hundred of the donors excluded approximately 17 rarely observed V segments, including chromosome 9 orphons, because counts were too low. V-gene and J-gene trimming of TCR beta chains was associated with a missense DCLRE1C variant in a later genetic analysis, and the association was replicated in an independent cohort. Some IMGT-functional V segments, including TRBV6-2 and TRBV6-3, could not be told apart with the 87-base-pair reads, so those segments were excluded. A later genetic analysis reported fewer N-insertions in productive TCRs among donors in an Asian-associated ancestry cluster than the 666-donor mean. CMV serostatus was the only immune exposure information available for the cohort. While some public TCRs were present in many individuals, most TCR sequences turned up only very rarely across donors. According to a later analysis, parvovirus B19, influenza, CMV and Epstein-Barr virus appeared linked to several top co-occurrence clusters.

In total, 500 to 700 healthy bone marrow donors made up the cohort. All cohort members were sampled while nominally healthy, although unrecorded immune exposures were likely present. The donor was CMV seronegative and belonged to the group of 352 seronegative cohort members. A peripheral blood sample was collected from each donor, and TCR beta sequencing was performed on peripheral blood mononuclear cells. The Qiagen DNeasy Blood Extraction Kit was used to extract genomic DNA from the blood cell samples. From a lookup of the germline V gene (reference sequence), CDR1 and CDR2 are MNHEY and SMNVEV. The CDR3 holds 14 amino acids from the cysteine to the phenylalanine. The DNA shown is the 42-base CDR3, in frame from base 1. After removal of 6 bases from V and 4 bases from J, the junction retains 8 bases not matched to a gene.

The rearrangement joined TRBV27 to TRBJ1-2; 7 nucleotides in the junction match TRBD1. The sequencing input was PBMCs. The sequence was obtained from a woman in her 30s in good health and CMV-seronegative. The CDR3 amino acid sequence is: CASSPRTGLYGYTF. The nucleotide sequence is TGTGCCAGCAGCCCTAGGACAGGCCTCTATGGCTACACCTTC.